One and the same sample provided the 18 T cell receptor beta chains below, sequenced in a study of multiple sclerosis patients with progressive multifocal leukoencephalopathy. Clones were sequenced by immunoSEQ multiplex PCR, and TCRdb holds only the in-frame ones, with some missing. In the table there are under 30,000 clones, about 90% of which are singletons. This sample's time point: about a year of natalizumab therapy. The sequences come from PBMCs, collected from a patient treated with natalizumab. All receptors come from a human donor with multiple sclerosis.

This chain connects TRBV11-2 to TRBJ2-1; D is unclear. CDR1 SGHAT and CDR2 FQNNGV come from the germline V gene. The CDR3 contains 15 residues. V was trimmed by 5 bases and J by 0 bases, leaving 11 bases between them. The CDR3: CASSPDVGSYNEQFF. The DNA of the CDR3 is TGTGCCAGCAGCCCGGACGTCGGCTCCTACAATGAGCAGTTCTTC.

The rearrangement uses TRBV9 and TRBJ1-2; maybe TRBD1 (5 bases). In germline, CDR1 is SGDLS, CDR2 YYNGEE. The V gene lost 4 bases and the J gene lost 4 bases, with 11 bases spanning the gap. This CDR3 comprises 13 residues. DNA for the CDR3: TGTGCCAGCAGCCCACCGACAGCCTATGGCTACACCTTC. This codes for CASSPPTAYGYTF.

The rearrangement links TRBV7-2 to TRBJ2-5, with TRBD2 as a possible D gene (5 bases). Trimming pared 5 bases from V and 4 bases from J, leaving 8 bases between. The germline V gene encodes CDR1 SGHTA and CDR2 FQGNSA. The CDR3 contains 12 residues. CDR3 DNA: TGTGCCAGCAGCGCGGGCCCAGAGACCCAGTACTTC. This sequence encodes CASSAGPETQYF.

CDR3 region: CASSLAGQLYNEQFF. The CDR3, as DNA: TGCGCCAGCAGCTTGGCTGGACAGCTCTACAATGAGCAGTTCTTC. The gene calls are TRBV5-1 and TRBJ2-1, with D possibly matching TRBD1 (6 bases). V shed 0 bases and J shed 3 bases, with 10 bases lying between them. Germline V gene sequence: CDR1 SGHRS, CDR2 YFSETQ. The CDR3 sequence is 15 residues long.

V is TRBV7-8 and J is TRBJ2-1; TRBD1 agrees at 10 bases. The CDR3 spans 16 residues. V lost 5 bases, J lost 6 bases, and 10 bases stayed unmatched. Per the germline V gene, CDR1 is SGHVS and CDR2 is FQNEAQ. DNA for the CDR3: TGTGCCAGCAGCCCAATTGGGGGACAGGGGATCAATGAGCAGTTCTTC. It translates to CASSPIGGQGINEQFF.

The rearrangement joins TRBV28 to TRBJ2-7; 7 bases match TRBD2. CDR1 and CDR2 (germline): MDHEN, SYDVKM. The V gene end was trimmed by 8 bases and the J gene end by 1 base; junction bases not matched to a gene: 8. The CDR3 has 14 residues. The CDR3 DNA reads TGTGCCAGCGTTGGCCAGGGAGGGTCCTACGAGCAGTACTTC. It codes for CASVGQGGSYEQYF.

This clone appeared once. The junction departs from germline at one end; a sequencing error may be responsible. The CDR3 DNA follows: TGTGCCAGCAGCTTATTCGCCGGGCATCCTGGCTACACCTTC. It specifies CASSLFAGHPGYTF. The rearrangement joins TRBV27 to TRBJ1-2; unclear D gene. From germline, CDR1 is MNHEY and CDR2 SMNVEV (reference sequence). This CDR3 is 14 amino acids long.

This rearrangement joins TRBV19 to TRBJ1-5, with 10 bases aligning to TRBD1. Trimming removed 6 bases from V and 1 base from J; junction bases left unmatched: 3. Germline values: CDR1 LNHDA, CDR2 SQIVND (reference sequence). This CDR3 spans 15 amino acids. This CDR3 is CASRRTGGSNQPQHF. In nucleotides, the CDR3 is TGTGCCAGTAGGCGGACAGGGGGGAGCAATCAGCCCCAGCATTTT.

The chain joins TRBV28 to TRBJ1-1; 10 positions agree with TRBD1. Germline V gene lookup returns CDR1 MDHEN and CDR2 SYDVKM. The CDR3 runs 17 residues. With V trimmed by 4 bases and J by 5 bases, 13 bases remained unmatched. As DNA, the CDR3 is TGTGCCAGCAGTTCCTCCCCCGGACAGGGGGTAAGAACTGAAGCTTTCTTT. Protein sequence: CASSSSPGQGVRTEAFF. The entire variable domain, with the rest obtained from reference TRBV28 and TRBJ1-1, is as follows: DVKVTQSSRYLVKRTGEKVFLECVQDMDHENMFWYRQDPGLGLRLIYFSYDVKMKEKGDIPEGYSVSREKKERFSLILESASTNQTSMYLCASSSSPGQGVRTEAFFGQGTRLTVV.

The V and J genes are TRBV5-8 and TRBJ1-1, with no clear D. The V gene lost 1 base and the J gene lost 1 base, with 5 bases spanning the gap. Germline-derived CDR1 and CDR2 are SGHTS and YDEGEE. This CDR3 is built from 13 residues. The CDR3 DNA sequence: TGTGCCAGCAGCTTGACGCCGAACACTGAAGCTTTCTTT. This sequence encodes CASSLTPNTEAFF.

This clone appeared a few times. CDR3 region: CARSLEQGVEKAFF. The DNA for the CDR3 is TGTGCCAGAAGCTTAGAACAGGGTGTTGAGAAAGCTTTCTTT. The genes are TRBV7-5 and TRBJ1-1; TRBD1 is the table's D call, not checked against the DNA. TRBV7-5 is a pseudogene segment. CDR3 size: 14 residues.

V is TRBV10-2 and J is TRBJ2-7, with D perhaps TRBD1 (6 bases). Germline loops: CDR1 WSHSY, CDR2 SAAADI. V lost 2 bases and J lost 1, with 9 bases in between. The CDR3 contains 14 residues. The CDR3 DNA reads as TGCGCCAGCAGTGAGATAGGGGGTTCCTACGAGCAGTACTTC. Amino acid sequence: CASSEIGGSYEQYF.

The V gene is TRBV29-1, the J gene TRBJ1-2; tentatively, D is TRBD1 (6 bases). The CDR3 contains 11 residues. The V gene lost 6 bases and the J gene lost 7 bases, with 12 bases spanning the gap. The germline V gene encodes CDR1 SQVTM and CDR2 ANQGSEA. CDR3 bases: TGCAGCGTATCGACAGGTATTGGCTACACCTTC. Protein product: CSVSTGIGYTF. Complete variable domain (other parts from reference TRBV29-1 and TRBJ1-2): SAVISQKPSRDICQRGTSLTIQCQVDSQVTMMFWYRQQPGQSLTLIATANQGSEATYESGFVIDKFPISRPNLTFSTLTVSNMSPEDSSIYLCSVSTGIGYTFGSGTRLTVV.

This clone showed up just a few times. The chain recombines TRBV4-1 with TRBJ1-1; TRBD1 matches 7 bases. The CDR3 is 12 amino acids. With 4 bases clipped from V and 12 bases from J, the junction kept 8 bases outside the gene matches. Germline CDR1 reads MGHRA; CDR2 reads YSYEKL. CDR3 amino acids: CASSRPGQQSFF. The CDR3 DNA follows: TGCGCCAGCAGCCGACCGGGACAGCAATCTTTCTTT.

The J gene is TRBJ1-1, the V gene TRBV6-5; TRBD1 is a possible D gene (6 bases). The CDR3 runs 13 residues. Between the trimmed V and J ends, which lost 5 bases and 4 bases, there was a span of 11 bases. Germline V gene lookup returns CDR1 MNHEY and CDR2 SVGAGI. In DNA, the CDR3 is TGTGCCAGCAGTCACGGGGGGGCCACTGAAGCTTTCTTT. Translating it yields CASSHGGATEAFF.

The V call is TRBV7-3, the J call TRBJ2-5; TRBD2 matches 8 bases. V shed 9 bases and J 2 bases; nucleotides not matched to a gene: 8. Germline V CDR1 and CDR2: SGHTA, FQGTGA. The CDR3 has 14 residues. CDR3 DNA sequence: TGTGCCAGAAACTCGGCTAGCGGGCAAGAGACCCAGTACTTC. This translates into CARNSASGQETQYF.

This sequence joins TRBV2 and TRBJ1-2; TRBD1 might be the D (6 bases). Per the germline V gene, CDR1 is SNHLY and CDR2 is FYNNEI. Trimming shortened V by 5 bases and J by 2 bases, and 12 bases separated the two germline ends. This CDR3 spans 14 amino acids. The CDR3 reads CASSWTALNYGYTF. The CDR3 coding sequence is TGTGCCAGCAGTTGGACAGCCCTAAACTATGGCTACACCTTC.

The CDR3 here is CASLSDFNEKLFF. CDR3 coding DNA: TGTGCCAGTCTTTCGGATTTTAATGAAAAACTGTTTTTT. The gene calls are TRBV25-1 and TRBJ1-4; no firm D call. Germline loops: CDR1 MGHDK, CDR2 SYGVNS. This CDR3 is built from 13 residues. V was trimmed by 9 bases and J by 4 bases, leaving 12 bases between them.